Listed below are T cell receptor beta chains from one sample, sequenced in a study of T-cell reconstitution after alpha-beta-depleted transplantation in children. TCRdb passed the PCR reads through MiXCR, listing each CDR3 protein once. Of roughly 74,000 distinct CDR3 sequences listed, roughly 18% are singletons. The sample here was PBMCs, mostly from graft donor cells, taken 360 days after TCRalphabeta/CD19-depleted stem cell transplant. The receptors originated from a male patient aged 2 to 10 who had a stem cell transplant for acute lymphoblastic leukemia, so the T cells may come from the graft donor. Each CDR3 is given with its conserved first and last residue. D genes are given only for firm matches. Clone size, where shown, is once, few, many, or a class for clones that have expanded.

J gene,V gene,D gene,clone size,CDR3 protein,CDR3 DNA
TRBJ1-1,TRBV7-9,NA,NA,CASSFREVNEAFF,TGTGCCAGCAGCTTTAGAGAAGTCAACGAAGCTTTCTTT
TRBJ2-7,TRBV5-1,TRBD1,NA,CASSLGQGLIRPDYEQYF,TGCGCCAGCAGCTTGGGACAGGGCTTAATAAGACCCGACTACGAGCAGTACTTC
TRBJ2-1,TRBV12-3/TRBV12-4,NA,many,CASRYNLRNEQFF,TGTGCCAGCAGGTACAATTTACGCAATGAGCAGTTCTTC
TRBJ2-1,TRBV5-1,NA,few,CASSFTGQPFFF,TGCGCCAGCAGCTTCACGGGACAACCGTTCTTCTTC
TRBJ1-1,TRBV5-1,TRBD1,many,CASSPRDRVSTEAFF,TGCGCCAGCAGCCCCCGGGACAGGGTGTCGACTGAAGCTTTCTTT
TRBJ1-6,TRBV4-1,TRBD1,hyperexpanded,CASSQVDRGTSPLHF,TGCGCCAGCAGCCAAGTCGACAGGGGGACTTCACCCCTCCACTTT
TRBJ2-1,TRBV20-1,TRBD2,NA,CSARDRLAGYNEQFF,TGCAGTGCTAGAGACCGACTAGCGGGGTACAATGAGCAGTTCTTC
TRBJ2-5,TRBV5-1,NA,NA,CASSLARTDRETQYF,TGCGCCAGCAGCTTGGCCAGGACGGATAGAGAGACCCAGTACTTC
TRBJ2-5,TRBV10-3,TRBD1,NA,CAISATGVQETQYF,TGTGCCATCAGTGCGACAGGGGTTCAAGAGACCCAGTACTTC
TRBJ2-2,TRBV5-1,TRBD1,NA,CASSLEWTGAGELFF,TGCGCCAGCAGCTTGGAATGGACAGGGGCCGGGGAGCTGTTTTTT
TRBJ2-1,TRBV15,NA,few,CATSRGRGGPYNEQFF,TGTGCCACCAGCAGAGGGAGGGGCGGCCCCTACAATGAGCAGTTCTTC
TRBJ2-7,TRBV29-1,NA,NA,CSVAGGYRVGSYEQYF,TGCAGCGTTGCCGGCGGGTACAGGGTGGGCTCCTACGAGCAGTACTTC
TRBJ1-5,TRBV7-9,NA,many,CASSLFGDSNQPQHF,TGTGCCAGCAGCTTGTTCGGGGATAGCAATCAGCCCCAGCATTTT
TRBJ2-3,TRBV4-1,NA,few,CASSQERADTQYF,TGCGCCAGCAGCCAAGAGAGGGCAGATACGCAGTATTTT
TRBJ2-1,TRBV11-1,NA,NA,CASSYKGGLRGSYNEQFF,TGTGCCAGCAGCTACAAAGGTGGACTGCGGGGCTCCTACAATGAGCAGTTCTTC
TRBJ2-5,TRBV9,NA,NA,CASSVGPGRQETQYF,TGTGCCAGCAGCGTAGGTCCGGGGAGACAAGAGACCCAGTACTTC
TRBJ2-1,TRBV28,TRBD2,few,CASSTSGNFNEQFF,TGTGCCAGCAGCACTAGCGGGAACTTCAATGAGCAGTTCTTC
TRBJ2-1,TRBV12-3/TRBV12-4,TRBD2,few,CASSLTLAVYNEQFF,TGTGCCAGCAGTTTGACCCTAGCGGTTTACAATGAGCAGTTCTTC
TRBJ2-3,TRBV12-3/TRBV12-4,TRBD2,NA,CASSLLAGRDLTDTQYF,TGTGCCAGCAGCCTACTAGCGGGCCGAGACCTCACAGATACGCAGTATTTT
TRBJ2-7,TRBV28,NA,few,CASSLYLARRSYEQYF,TGTGCCAGCAGTTTATACTTGGCCAGAAGGTCCTACGAGCAGTACTTC
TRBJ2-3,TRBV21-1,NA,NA,CASSNRIVDTQYF,TGTGCCAGCAGCAACCGGATCGTAGATACGCAGTATTTT
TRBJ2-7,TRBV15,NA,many,CATSRDRFGTASYEQYF,TGTGCCACCAGCAGAGATCGGTTCGGGACGGCCTCCTACGAGCAGTACTTC
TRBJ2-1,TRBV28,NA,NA,CASSPETSPDVGGQFF,TGTGCCAGCAGCCCCGAAACTAGCCCCGACGTTGGTGGGCAGTTCTTC
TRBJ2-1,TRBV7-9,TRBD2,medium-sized,CASSSSGTHNEQFF,TGTGCCAGCAGCTCGAGCGGGACCCACAATGAGCAGTTCTTC
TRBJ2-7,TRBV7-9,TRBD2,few,CASRPGLAGLSYEQYF,TGTGCCAGCAGACCGGGACTAGCGGGCCTATCCTACGAGCAGTACTTC
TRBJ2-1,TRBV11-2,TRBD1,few,CASSLIRGPYNEQFF,TGTGCCAGCAGCTTAATCAGGGGGCCATACAATGAGCAGTTCTTC
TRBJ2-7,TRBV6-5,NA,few,CASSGGLYEQYF,TGTGCCAGCAGTGGGGGTTTGTACGAGCAGTACTTC